Listed here are 7 T cell receptor beta chains from one sample, sequenced in a study of shared T cell receptors in the human thymus. Clones were sequenced by immunoSEQ multiplex PCR, and TCRdb holds only the in-frame ones, with some missing. This table has 500,000 to 850,000 clones, about 89% appearing once. This sample was shared with a second study, whose subject was human thymus T cells.

The sample consisted of thymocytes. The source of these receptors is a boy under two years old with a congenital heart defect.

This chain links TRBV12-5 with TRBJ2-7; 11 bases map to TRBD2. The CDR3 length is 15 residues. The germline V gene encodes CDR1 LGHNT and CDR2 FRNRAP. The junction had 2 bases not matched to a gene; V was cut back by 3 bases and J by 1 base. The chain's CDR3 is CASGFPSGRSYEQYF. In DNA form, the CDR3 reads TGTGCTAGTGGTTTCCCTAGCGGGAGGTCCTACGAGCAGTACTTC.

This chain joins TRBV7-2 and TRBJ2-7; weak D call: TRBD2 (6 bases). The V and J ends lost 5 bases and 5 bases respectively, with 10 bases between them. The CDR3 is 12 amino acids. CDR1 is SGHTA and CDR2 is FQGNSA in the germline V gene. CDR3 nucleotide sequence: TGTGCCAGCAGCCATCCTAGCGACGAGCAGTACTTC. The encoded protein is CASSHPSDEQYF.

The V gene is TRBV15, the J gene TRBJ2-7, with 10 bases fitting TRBD1. The CDR3 length is 14 residues. Trimming took 2 bases from V and 3 from J; bases not matched to a gene: 1. CDR1 and CDR2 from the germline V gene are LNHNV and YYDKDF (reference sequence). In DNA form, the CDR3 reads TGTGCCACCAGCAGATGGACAGGGGGCTACGAGCAGTACTTC. Amino acid sequence: CATSRWTGGYEQYF.

The chain joins TRBV6-5 to TRBJ2-7, with D hard to call. The V and J ends lost 5 bases and 4 bases respectively, with 9 bases between them. Germline CDR1 reads MNHEY; CDR2 reads SVGAGI. The CDR3 is 12 amino acids. The CDR3 here is CASSTVGYEQYF. The CDR3 bases are TGTGCCAGCAGTACCGTCGGGTACGAGCAGTACTTC.

The V gene is TRBV28, the J gene TRBJ1-4, with D possibly matching TRBD1 (6 bases). Germline-derived CDR1 and CDR2 are MDHEN and SYDVKM. The CDR3 has 13 amino acids. The V and J ends lost 6 bases and 6 bases respectively, with 11 bases between them. In nucleotides, the CDR3 is TGTGCCAGCAGCTCGGACAGCTATGAAAAACTGTTTTTT. As protein: CASSSDSYEKLFF.

The chain employs TRBV7-9 and TRBJ1-4, with D maybe TRBD1 (6 bases). This CDR3 is 15 amino acids long. Germline V lookup: CDR1 SEHNR, CDR2 FQNEAQ (reference sequence). Trimming shortened V by 2 bases and J by 8 bases, and 15 bases separated the two germline ends. The CDR3 loop is CASSLIGTIDEKLFF. CDR3 sequence (DNA): TGTGCCAGCAGCTTAATCGGGACAATAGACGAAAAACTGTTTTTT. The variable domain in full, completed from reference TRBV7-9 and TRBJ1-4, reads DTGVSQNPRHKITKRGQNVTFRCDPISEHNRLYWYRQTLGQGPEFLTYFQNEAQLEKSRLLSDRFSAERPKGSFSTLEIQRTEQGDSAMYLCASSLIGTIDEKLFFGSGTQLSVL.

The chain recombines TRBV12-5 with TRBJ1-2; 7 bases map to TRBD1. With 6 bases clipped from V and 3 bases from J, the junction kept 4 bases outside the gene matches. Germline loops: CDR1 LGHNT, CDR2 FRNRAP. CDR3 length equals 13 residues. CDR3 residues: CASGRQGHYGYTF. The CDR3, as DNA: TGTGCTAGTGGAAGACAGGGCCACTATGGCTACACCTTC.